Shown below are 20 T cell receptor beta chains from a single sample sequenced in a study of human T cells and chemical hapten exposure (TCRdb year 2021). Libraries came from 5' RACE. Sequencing instrument: Illumina MiSeq. TCRdb applied fastp at Q25 and MiXCR to the public reads, then kept only in-frame beta chains. Every distinct CDR3 protein forms one entry, paired with its most common genes and DNA. This sample has 130,000 or so distinct CDR3 sequences in its table, and 4.1% of those were observed once. Jointly, the top ten make up around 1.5% of the sample. Unfractionated whole blood was collected in Tempus Blood RNA tubes, and total RNA was extracted from that blood. All receptors derive from a female donor in good health.

This clonotype was counted at least ten times. V and J are TRBV27 and TRBJ2-7; D is ambiguous. CDR3 size: 13 residues. Germline V gene data show CDR1 as MNHEY and CDR2 as SMNVEV (reference sequence). V was clipped by 8 bases and J by 0 bases, with 11 bases between them. The CDR3 is CASSKSDSYEQYF. The CDR3 DNA reads TGTGCCAGCTCCAAATCGGACTCCTACGAGCAGTACTTC.

At least ten counts were recorded for this clonotype. The chain combines TRBV12-3 or TRBV12-4 with TRBJ2-3; TRBD2 matches at 7 bases. This CDR3 has 15 amino acids. Trimming at V came to 5 bases and at J to 0 bases, leaving 5 bases not matched to a gene. The CDR3 loop is CASSPGLPSTDTQYF. The CDR3 nucleotides are TGTGCCAGCAGTCCGGGACTACCTAGCACAGATACGCAGTATTTT.

About this clonotype itself: A read error may explain this, as a much larger clone is one base away. The rearrangement links TRBV15 to TRBJ1-1; D is unresolved. The CDR3 has 15 residues. Trimming pared 0 bases from V and 1 base from J, leaving 9 bases between. Germline V gene sequence: CDR1 LNHNV, CDR2 YYDKDF (reference sequence). CDR3 coding DNA: TGTGCCACCAGCAGAGATTCGACTTGGAACACTGAAGCTTTCTTT. This codes for CATSRDSTWNTEAFF.

Ten or more counts support this clonotype. The rearrangement joins TRBV6-2 or TRBV6-3 to TRBJ2-1, with D perhaps TRBD2 (5 bases). The CDR3 runs to 16 residues. The germline V and J ends were trimmed by 3 bases and 5 bases, with 17 bases remaining between them. Germline V gene sequence: CDR1 MNHEY, CDR2 SVGEGT. The CDR3 region is CASSYVFSGFNNEQFF. As DNA, the CDR3 is TGTGCCAGCAGTTATGTGTTCTCGGGGTTCAACAATGAGCAGTTCTTC.

This clonotype has at least ten counts. The chain is built from TRBV4-2 and TRBJ1-3; a possible D gene is TRBD1 (5 bases). The CDR3 contains 14 residues. Trimming took off 5 bases at V and 2 bases at J, with 10 bases between the two ends. The germline gives CDR1 LGHNA, CDR2 YNFKEQ. CDR3 sequence (DNA): TGTGCCAGCAGCTTCAGGGTGACTGGAAACACCATATATTTT. Encoded protein: CASSFRVTGNTIYF.

This clonotype showed up many times. J is TRBJ2-7 and V is TRBV27, with 9 bases that match TRBD1. This CDR3 is 14 amino acids long. V gave up 5 bases and J gave up 2 bases; unmatched junction bases: 4. In germline, CDR1 is MNHEY, CDR2 SMNVEV (reference sequence). As DNA, the CDR3 is TGTGCCAGCAGTATCGACAGGGGGGCCTACGAGCAGTACTTC. This sequence encodes CASSIDRGAYEQYF.

This clonotype was found many times. The chain is built from TRBV20-1 and TRBJ2-4, with a possible D match to TRBD1 (5 bases). V dropped 6 bases and J dropped 7 bases, with 13 bases sitting between them. This CDR3 region has 12 residues. Germline assignment: CDR1 DFQATT and CDR2 SNEGSKA (reference sequence). CDR3 residues: CSAQYQGNIQYF. The CDR3 DNA follows: TGCAGTGCCCAATATCAGGGCAACATTCAGTACTTC.

The rearrangement joins TRBV28 to TRBJ2-5, with D possibly being TRBD1 or TRBD2 (5 bases each). The germline CDR1 and CDR2 sequences are MDHEN and SYDVKM. The CDR3 sequence is 15 residues long. Trimming shortened V by 2 bases and J by 3 bases, and 13 bases separated the two germline ends. For the CDR3, the DNA is TGTGCCAGCAGTTTAATTCGCCGGGGCGAAGAGACCCAGTACTTC. Translated, it gives CASSLIRRGEETQYF.

This clonotype occurred many times. This sequence joins TRBV29-1 and TRBJ2-7; D remains unclear. Germline CDR1 reads SQVTM; CDR2 reads ANQGSEA. V lost 1 base and J lost 6, with 19 bases in between. CDR3 length: 15 residues. The DNA for the CDR3 is TGCAGCGTTGAAGCCCCTCGCCTTCATCCGCCCGAGCAGTACTTC. Translated: CSVEAPRLHPPEQYF.

This clonotype was detected ten times or more. This chain joins TRBV6-5 and TRBJ2-2, with D unclear. The CDR3 spans 13 residues. Germline V gene sequence: CDR1 MNHEY, CDR2 SVGAGI. CDR3 bases: TGTGCGACACGTATCGGAGACACCGGGGAGCTGTTTTTT. Residues: CATRIGDTGELFF.

This clonotype was counted at least ten times. The V call is TRBV12-3 or TRBV12-4, the J call TRBJ1-5; D is unresolved. V lost 3 bases and J lost 2, with 17 bases in between. The length of the CDR3 is 17 residues. CDR3 protein: CASSFRPGTIGNQPQHF. The CDR3 region has the DNA TGTGCCAGCAGTTTTCGTCCAGGTACGATCGGCAATCAGCCCCAGCATTTT.

In this sample, this clonotype turned up many times. V is TRBV7-3 and J is TRBJ2-2; D not resolved. The germline CDR1 and CDR2 sequences are SGHTA and FQGTGA. The CDR3 extends over 15 amino acids. V lost 5 bases, J lost 2 bases, and 12 bases lay in between. The CDR3 spells CASSPVRRNTGELFF. Written as DNA, the CDR3 is TGTGCCAGCAGCCCCGTGCGGCGAAACACCGGGGAGCTGTTTTTT.

In its sample, this clonotype was seen many times. The V and J genes are TRBV6-2 or TRBV6-3 and TRBJ2-2; 9 bases are a match to TRBD1. The V gene end was trimmed by 5 bases and the J gene end by 6 bases; junction bases not matched to a gene: 4. The CDR3 spans 14 residues. Germline CDR1 reads MNHEY; CDR2 reads SVGEGT. In nucleotides, the CDR3 is TGTGCCAGCAGTCCCAGACAGGGGGCCGGGGAGCTGTTTTTT. It encodes CASSPRQGAGELFF.

This clonotype occurred many times. This chain joins TRBV4-3 and TRBJ2-7, with D tentatively TRBD2 (5 bases). The germline V and J ends were trimmed by 0 bases and 2 bases, with 23 bases remaining between them. The length of the CDR3 is 19 residues. Germline CDR1 reads LGHNA; CDR2 reads YSLEER. As DNA, the CDR3 is TGCGCCAGCAGCCAAGATTGGGGTCGGGTGGCGGGTATCCCCTACGAGCAGTACTTC. Translated: CASSQDWGRVAGIPYEQYF.

This clonotype was recorded at least ten times. V gene TRBV7-2 combines with J gene TRBJ2-3; tentatively, D is TRBD1 or TRBD2 (5 bases each). V lost 5 bases, J lost 1 base, and 10 bases lay in between. CDR1 SGHTA and CDR2 FQGNSA come from the germline V gene. The CDR3 has 14 amino acids. For the CDR3, the DNA is TGTGCCAGCAGCCCGGGGCCGGGCACAGATACGCAGTATTTT. Translating gives CASSPGPGTDTQYF.

This clonotype was counted at least ten times. V gene TRBV7-8 combines with J gene TRBJ2-7, with 9 bases fitting TRBD1. V lost 3 bases to trimming and J lost 4 bases; unmatched junction nucleotides: 7. The CDR3 extends over 15 amino acids. Germline V CDR1 and CDR2: SGHVS, FQNEAQ. The CDR3 DNA sequence: TGTGCCAGCAGCTTCCCAACAGGGGGCGGGTACGAGCAGTACTTC. Its translation: CASSFPTGGGYEQYF.

This clonotype came up many times. The V and J genes are TRBV20-1 and TRBJ1-2; possible D gene TRBD1, 6 bases. V lost 6 bases to trimming and J lost 0 bases, with 17 bases between them. The CDR3 totals 15 residues. Germline lookup yields CDR1 DFQATT and CDR2 SNEGSKA (reference sequence). The CDR3 DNA follows: TGCAGTGCGATATCTTTACAGGGCGCTAACTATGGCTACACCTTC. This gives the protein CSAISLQGANYGYTF.

V and J are TRBV13 and TRBJ2-3, with 9 positions matching TRBD2. Looked up from germline, CDR1 is PRHDT and CDR2 is FYEKMQ (reference sequence). The CDR3 consists of 18 residues. The trim removed 5 bases at V and 0 bases at J, leaving 12 bases unmatched. The CDR3 spells CASSQGTSRNPSTDTQYF. The CDR3 DNA is TGTGCCAGCAGCCAAGGGACTAGCCGAAACCCTAGCACAGATACGCAGTATTTT.

This chain connects TRBV7-8 to TRBJ2-1; 7 bases map to TRBD2. With 2 bases clipped from V and 1 base from J, the junction kept 14 bases outside the gene matches. CDR3 length: 19 amino acids. CDR1 is SGHVS and CDR2 is FQNEAQ in the germline V gene. DNA of the CDR3: TGTGCCAGCAGCTTAAGGCCCTCTGGGGGGGGGGTTTCCTACAATGAGCAGTTCTTC. Its translation: CASSLRPSGGGVSYNEQFF.

This clonotype was counted many times. The chain recombines TRBV12-3 or TRBV12-4 with TRBJ2-1, with a tentative D call TRBD1 (5 bases). CDR3 length: 12 residues. Trimming took 7 bases from V and 8 from J, leaving 12 bases between them. As DNA, the CDR3 is TGTGCCAGCAAGTCTCAGGGTCATGAGCAGTTCTTC. It yields the protein CASKSQGHEQFF.